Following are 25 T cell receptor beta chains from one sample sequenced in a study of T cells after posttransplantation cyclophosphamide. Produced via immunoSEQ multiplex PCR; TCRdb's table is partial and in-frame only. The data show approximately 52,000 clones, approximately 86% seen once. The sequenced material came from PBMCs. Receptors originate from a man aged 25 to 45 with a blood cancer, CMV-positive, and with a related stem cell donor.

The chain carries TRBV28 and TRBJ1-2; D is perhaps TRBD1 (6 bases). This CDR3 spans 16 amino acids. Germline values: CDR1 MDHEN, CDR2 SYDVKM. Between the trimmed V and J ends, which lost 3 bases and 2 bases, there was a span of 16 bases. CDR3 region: CASSFSPDRGNYGYTF. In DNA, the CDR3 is TGTGCCAGCAGTTTCTCCCCGGACAGAGGGAACTATGGCTACACCTTC.

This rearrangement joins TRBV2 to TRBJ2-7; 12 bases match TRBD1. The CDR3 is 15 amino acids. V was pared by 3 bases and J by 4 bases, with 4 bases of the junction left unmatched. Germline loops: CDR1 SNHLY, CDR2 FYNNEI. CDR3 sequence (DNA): TGTGCCAGCAGTGAGAGGGACAGGGGGCTGTACGAGCAGTACTTC. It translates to CASSERDRGLYEQYF.

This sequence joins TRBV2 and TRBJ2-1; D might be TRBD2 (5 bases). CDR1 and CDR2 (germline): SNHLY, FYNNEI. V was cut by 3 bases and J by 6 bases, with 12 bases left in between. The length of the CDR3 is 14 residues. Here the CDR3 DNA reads TGTGCCAGCAGTGATCTCGCTAGCTCCAATGAGCAGTTCTTC. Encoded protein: CASSDLASSNEQFF.

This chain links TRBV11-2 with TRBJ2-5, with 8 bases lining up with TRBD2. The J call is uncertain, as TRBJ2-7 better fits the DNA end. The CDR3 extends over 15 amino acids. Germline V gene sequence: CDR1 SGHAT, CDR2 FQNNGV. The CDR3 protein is CASSSLAGNSYEQYF. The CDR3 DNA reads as TGTGCCAGCAGCTCCCTAGCGGGTAACTCATACGAGCAGTACTTC.

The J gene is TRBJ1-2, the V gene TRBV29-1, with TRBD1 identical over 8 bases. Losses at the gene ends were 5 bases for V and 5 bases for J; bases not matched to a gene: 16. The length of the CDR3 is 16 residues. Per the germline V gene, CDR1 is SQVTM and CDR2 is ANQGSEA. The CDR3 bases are TGCAGCGTTCTTCTTACCGGGACAGGAGGGGAATATGGCTACACCTTC. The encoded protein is CSVLLTGTGGEYGYTF.

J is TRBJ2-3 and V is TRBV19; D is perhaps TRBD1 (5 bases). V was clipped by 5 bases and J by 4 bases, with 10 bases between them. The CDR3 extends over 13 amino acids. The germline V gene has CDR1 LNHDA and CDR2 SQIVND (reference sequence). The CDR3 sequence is CASSLAGSDTQYF. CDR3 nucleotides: TGTGCCAGTAGTCTGGCAGGGTCAGATACGCAGTATTTT.

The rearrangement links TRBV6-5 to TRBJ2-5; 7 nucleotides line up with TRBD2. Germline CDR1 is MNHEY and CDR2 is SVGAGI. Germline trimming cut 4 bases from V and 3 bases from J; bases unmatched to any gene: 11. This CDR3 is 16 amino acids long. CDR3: CASSSGWGGVKETQYF. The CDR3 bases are TGTGCCAGCAGTTCGGGATGGGGGGGGGTCAAAGAGACCCAGTACTTC.

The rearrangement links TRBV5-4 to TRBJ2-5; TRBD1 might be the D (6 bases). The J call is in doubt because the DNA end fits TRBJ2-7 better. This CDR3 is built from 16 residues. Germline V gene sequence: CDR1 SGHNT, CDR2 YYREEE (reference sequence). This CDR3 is CASSPTGRGSPYEQYF. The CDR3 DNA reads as TGTGCCAGCAGCCCCACAGGGAGAGGGTCCCCCTACGAGCAGTACTTC.

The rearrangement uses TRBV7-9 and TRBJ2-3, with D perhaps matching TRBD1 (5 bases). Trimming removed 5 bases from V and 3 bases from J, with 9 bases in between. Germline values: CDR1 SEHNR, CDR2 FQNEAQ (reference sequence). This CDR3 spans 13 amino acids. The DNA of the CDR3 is TGTGCCAGCAGCCAATCAGGGACAGATACGCAGTATTTT. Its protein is CASSQSGTDTQYF.

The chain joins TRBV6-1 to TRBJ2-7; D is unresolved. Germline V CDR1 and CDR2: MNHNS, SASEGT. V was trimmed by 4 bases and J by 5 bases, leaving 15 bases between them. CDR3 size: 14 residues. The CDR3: CASSAAVLTDEQYF. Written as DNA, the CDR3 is TGTGCCAGCAGTGCTGCGGTACTCACGGACGAGCAGTACTTC.

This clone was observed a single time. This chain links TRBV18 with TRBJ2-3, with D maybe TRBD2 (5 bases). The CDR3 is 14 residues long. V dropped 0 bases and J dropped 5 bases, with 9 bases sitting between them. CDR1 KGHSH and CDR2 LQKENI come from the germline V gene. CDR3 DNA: TGTGCCAGCTCACCACCGGCCCGGGGAGATACGCAGTATTTT. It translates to CASSPPARGDTQYF.

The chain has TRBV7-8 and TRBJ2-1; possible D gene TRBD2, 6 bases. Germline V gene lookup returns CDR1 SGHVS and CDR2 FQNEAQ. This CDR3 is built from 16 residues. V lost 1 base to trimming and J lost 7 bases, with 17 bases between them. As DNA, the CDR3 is TGTGCCAGCAGCTTAGTCCAGGGAGGTATGGGGAATGAGCAGTTCTTC. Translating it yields CASSLVQGGMGNEQFF.

DNA for the CDR3: TGTGCCAGCAGTTACCGGGGACAGGGCTACGAGCAGTACTTC. It encodes CASSYRGQGYEQYF. The chain is built from TRBV6-5 and TRBJ2-7; 9 nucleotides line up with TRBD1. Germline lookup yields CDR1 MNHEY and CDR2 SVGAGI. The CDR3 extends over 14 amino acids. The trim removed 2 bases at V and 3 bases at J, leaving 2 bases unmatched.

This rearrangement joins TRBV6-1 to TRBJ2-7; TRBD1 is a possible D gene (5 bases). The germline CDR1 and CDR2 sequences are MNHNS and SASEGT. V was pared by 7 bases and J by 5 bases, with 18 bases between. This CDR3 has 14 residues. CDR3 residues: CASKMGLVGHEQYF. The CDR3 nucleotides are TGTGCCAGCAAAATGGGGCTAGTGGGCCACGAGCAGTACTTC.

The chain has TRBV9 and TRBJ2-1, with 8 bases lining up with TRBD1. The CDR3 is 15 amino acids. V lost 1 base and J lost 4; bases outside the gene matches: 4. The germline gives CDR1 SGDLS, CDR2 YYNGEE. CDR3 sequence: CASSVTTGVYNEQFF. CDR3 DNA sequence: TGTGCCAGCAGCGTAACGACAGGGGTTTACAATGAGCAGTTCTTC. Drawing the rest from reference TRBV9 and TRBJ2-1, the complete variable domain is DSGVTQTPKHLITATGQRVTLRCSPRSGDLSVYWYQQSLDQGLQFLIQYYNGEERAKGNILERFSAQQFPDLHSELNLSSLELGDSALYFCASSVTTGVYNEQFFGPGTRLTVL.

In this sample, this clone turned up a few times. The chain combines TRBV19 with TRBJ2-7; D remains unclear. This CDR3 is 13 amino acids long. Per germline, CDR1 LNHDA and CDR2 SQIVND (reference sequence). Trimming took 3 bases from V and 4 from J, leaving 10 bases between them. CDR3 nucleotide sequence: TGTGCCAGTAGTATCATCGGCGGTTACGAGCAGTACTTC. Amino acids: CASSIIGGYEQYF.

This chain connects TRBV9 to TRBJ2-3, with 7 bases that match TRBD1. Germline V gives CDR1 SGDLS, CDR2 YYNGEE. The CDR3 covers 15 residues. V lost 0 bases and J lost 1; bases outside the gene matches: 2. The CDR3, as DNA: TGTGCCAGCAGCGTAGTTGGGACAGGCACAGATACGCAGTATTTT. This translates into CASSVVGTGTDTQYF. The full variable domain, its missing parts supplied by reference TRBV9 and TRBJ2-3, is DSGVTQTPKHLITATGQRVTLRCSPRSGDLSVYWYQQSLDQGLQFLIQYYNGEERAKGNILERFSAQQFPDLHSELNLSSLELGDSALYFCASSVVGTGTDTQYFGPGTRLTVL.

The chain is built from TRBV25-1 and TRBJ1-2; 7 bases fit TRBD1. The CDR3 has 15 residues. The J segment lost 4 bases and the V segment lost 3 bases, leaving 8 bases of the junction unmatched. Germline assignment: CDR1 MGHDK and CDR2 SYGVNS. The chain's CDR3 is CASSDPTGRSYGYTF. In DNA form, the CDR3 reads TGTGCCAGCAGTGACCCGACAGGGAGATCCTATGGCTACACCTTC.

The DNA of the CDR3 is TGTGCCAGTAGAGAAGGGGCGGGAGGGGCAGATACGCAGTATTTT. It specifies CASREGAGGADTQYF. This chain connects TRBV19 to TRBJ2-3; the match to TRBD2 covers 9 bases. The V gene's germline CDR1 is LNHDA and CDR2 SQIVND (reference sequence). There are 15 residues in the CDR3. The V and J ends lost 6 bases and 4 bases, in that order; junction bases with no gene match: 8. The full variable domain, with the rest looked up from reference TRBV19 and TRBJ2-3, is DGGITQSPKYLFRKEGQNVTLSCEQNLNHDAMYWYRQDPGQGLRLIYYSQIVNDFQKGDIAEGYSVSREKKESFPLTVTSAQKNPTAFYLCASREGAGGADTQYFGPGTRLTVL.

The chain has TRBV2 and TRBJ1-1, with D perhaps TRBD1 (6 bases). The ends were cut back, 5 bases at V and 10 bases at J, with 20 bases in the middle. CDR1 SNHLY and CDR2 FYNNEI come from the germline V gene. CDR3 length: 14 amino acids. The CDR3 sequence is CASSNEQGPDGAFF. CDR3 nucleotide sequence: TGTGCCAGCAGTAACGAACAGGGACCAGATGGAGCTTTCTTT.

CDR3: CASKRQSSTDTQYF. The CDR3 DNA follows: TGTGCCAGTAAAAGACAGTCTAGCACAGATACGCAGTATTTT. This sequence joins TRBV18 and TRBJ2-3; TRBD1 might be the D (5 bases). The CDR3 totals 14 residues. Germline V CDR1 and CDR2: KGHSH, LQKENI. Trimming removed 9 bases at V and 0 bases at J, with 13 bases between.

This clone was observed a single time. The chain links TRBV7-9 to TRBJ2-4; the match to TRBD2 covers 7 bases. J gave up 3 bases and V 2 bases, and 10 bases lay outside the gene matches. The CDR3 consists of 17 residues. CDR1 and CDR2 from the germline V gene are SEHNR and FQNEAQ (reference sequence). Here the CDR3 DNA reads TGTGCCAGCAGCTTATCGTCGGGAGGAGATGTCAAAAACATTCAGTACTTC. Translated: CASSLSSGGDVKNIQYF.

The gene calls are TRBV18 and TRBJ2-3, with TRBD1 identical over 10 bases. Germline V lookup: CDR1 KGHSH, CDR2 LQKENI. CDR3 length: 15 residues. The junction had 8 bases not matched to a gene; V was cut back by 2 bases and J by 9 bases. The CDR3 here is CASSPGQGGAGTQYF. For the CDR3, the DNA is TGTGCCAGCTCACCAGGACAGGGGGGCGCGGGGACGCAGTATTTT. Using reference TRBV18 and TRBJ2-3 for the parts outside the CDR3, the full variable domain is NAGVMQNPRHLVRRRGQEARLRCSPMKGHSHVYWYRQLPEEGLKFMVYLQKENIIDESGMPKERFSAEFPKEGPSILRIQQVVRGDSAAYFCASSPGQGGAGTQYFGPGTRLTVL.

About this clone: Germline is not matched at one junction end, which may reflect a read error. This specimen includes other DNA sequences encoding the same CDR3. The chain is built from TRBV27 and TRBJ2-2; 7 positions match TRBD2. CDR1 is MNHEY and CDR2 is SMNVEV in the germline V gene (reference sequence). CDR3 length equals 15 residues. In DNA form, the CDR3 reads TGTGCCAGCAGTTTATTGGGGACTAACACCGGGGAACTGTTTTTT. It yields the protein CASSLLGTNTGELFF.

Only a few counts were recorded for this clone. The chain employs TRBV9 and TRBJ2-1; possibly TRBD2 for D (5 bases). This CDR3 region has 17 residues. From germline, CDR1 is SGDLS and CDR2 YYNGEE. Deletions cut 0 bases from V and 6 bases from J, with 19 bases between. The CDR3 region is CASSVGEWEIGPNEQFF. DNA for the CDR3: TGTGCCAGCAGCGTAGGAGAGTGGGAGATCGGGCCCAATGAGCAGTTCTTC.